This TCR beta chain was sequenced for a study of patients and donors after allogeneic stem cell transplantation. TCRdb re-called the RT-PCR reads through MiXCR, storing one row per CDR3 protein. The sample records about 960,000 distinct CDR3 sequences, approximately 19% being singletons. The sample holds a few counts of this clonotype. Germline CDR1 is GTSNPN and CDR2 is SVGIG (reference sequence). This CDR3 spans 15 amino acids. V was trimmed by 0 bases and J by 2 bases, leaving 12 bases between them. Sequencing input: blood, either unsorted or a sorted T cell fraction (not recorded which). The chain links TRBV30 to TRBJ2-3, with D perhaps being TRBD1 or TRBD2 (6 bases each). This clonotype was obtained from a human donor who was either an allogeneic HSCT recipient or a stem cell or donor lymphocyte infusion donor (not recorded which). It is not recorded whose cells these are; they may come from a transplant donor. Here the CDR3 reads CAWSVQGGPTDTQYF. CDR3 nucleotide sequence: TGTGCCTGGAGTGTACAAGGGGGGCCCACAGATACGCAGTATTTT.